The 3 T cell receptor beta chains below all came from one sample that was sequenced in a study of blood T cell repertoires in COVID-19. Produced via immunoSEQ multiplex PCR; TCRdb's table is partial and in-frame only. Of about 300,000 clones listed, around 89% are singletons. The sequencing input was peripheral blood. The receptors come from a man in his late teens or twenties who had recovered from COVID-19.

V and J are TRBV7-9 and TRBJ2-1; D not certain. The germline V gene has CDR1 SEHNR and CDR2 FQNEAQ (reference sequence). Trimming pared 4 bases from V and 7 bases from J, leaving 5 bases between. The length of the CDR3 is 11 residues. The CDR3, as DNA: TGTGCCAGCAGCTCCAGTAATGAGCAGTTCTTC. Amino acids: CASSSSNEQFF. Variable domain in full (rest from reference TRBV7-9 and TRBJ2-1): DTGVSQNPRHKITKRGQNVTFRCDPISEHNRLYWYRQTLGQGPEFLTYFQNEAQLEKSRLLSDRFSAERPKGSFSTLEIQRTEQGDSAMYLCASSSSNEQFFGPGTRLTVL.

CDR3 sequence (DNA): TGTGCCAGCAAGAGGCGTGCTGAAGCTTTCTTT. This sequence encodes CASKRRAEAFF. This chain connects TRBV6-5 to TRBJ1-1; D is uncertain. Per the germline V gene, CDR1 is MNHEY and CDR2 is SVGAGI. V was clipped by 7 bases and J by 6 bases, with 9 bases between them. CDR3 length: 11 amino acids.

V gene TRBV6-6 combines with J gene TRBJ2-1; TRBD1 might be the D (5 bases). Germline assignment: CDR1 MNHNY and CDR2 SVGAGI (reference sequence). The CDR3 spans 14 residues. The V gene lost 3 bases and the J gene lost 6 bases, with 12 bases spanning the gap. The CDR3 DNA is TGTGCCAGCAGTTATAGTCAGGGCATCAATGAGCAGTTCTTC. It is translated as CASSYSQGINEQFF.